This T cell receptor delta chain was identified in a study of gamma-delta T cells after stem cell transplantation. V lost 4 bases, J lost 5 bases, and 35 bases lay in between. The CDR3 covers 23 residues. Germline lookup yields CDR1 GEAIGNYY and CDR2 EKD. Details on this clone: This DNA translates differently at residue 4 from the TCRdb protein, which is that of a much larger clone; a read error is likely, and the protein shown is the DNA's own translation.

TCRdb reanalyzed the RT-PCR reads using CATT. This sample carries 1,300 to 1,500 delta-chain clones, 12% to 15% of them seen once, and the ten largest clones take around 25%. This chain uses TRDV2 with TRDJ3; the D is unclear. The TCR was taken from a human donor. It is not recorded whose cells these are; they may come from a transplant donor. Sample: gamma-delta T cells. The CDR3 nucleotides are TGTGCCTGTGAAACCGTCCGACGGTCCGCTGGAGTCGGGTATCTCCGGGACACCCGACAGATGTTTTTC. It is translated as CACETVRRSAGVGYLRDTRQMFF.